This T cell receptor (beta chain) is from a study of T-cell reconstitution after alpha-beta-depleted transplantation in children. This clonotype was picked up many times. With 4 bases removed from V and 1 base from J, the gap between germline ends came to 9 bases. The CDR3 spans 14 residues. CDR1 is LGHNA and CDR2 is YSLEER in the germline V gene. Unique molecular identifiers were used in preparing the TCRbeta library. TCRdb redid the calling of the PCR reads with MiXCR, one entry per CDR3 protein. The sample records around 500,000 distinct CDR3 sequences, under 15% being singletons. The specimen was PBMCs from the stem cell graft donor, collected from the stem cell graft. The chain combines TRBV4-3 with TRBJ2-3, with D possibly matching TRBD2 (5 bases). The TCR comes from a human donor who donated a stem cell graft to a child with combined immunodeficiency. CDR3 loop: CASSLGSGTDTQYF. The CDR3 DNA sequence: TGCGCCAGCAGCCTTGGGAGCGGCACAGATACGCAGTATTTT.